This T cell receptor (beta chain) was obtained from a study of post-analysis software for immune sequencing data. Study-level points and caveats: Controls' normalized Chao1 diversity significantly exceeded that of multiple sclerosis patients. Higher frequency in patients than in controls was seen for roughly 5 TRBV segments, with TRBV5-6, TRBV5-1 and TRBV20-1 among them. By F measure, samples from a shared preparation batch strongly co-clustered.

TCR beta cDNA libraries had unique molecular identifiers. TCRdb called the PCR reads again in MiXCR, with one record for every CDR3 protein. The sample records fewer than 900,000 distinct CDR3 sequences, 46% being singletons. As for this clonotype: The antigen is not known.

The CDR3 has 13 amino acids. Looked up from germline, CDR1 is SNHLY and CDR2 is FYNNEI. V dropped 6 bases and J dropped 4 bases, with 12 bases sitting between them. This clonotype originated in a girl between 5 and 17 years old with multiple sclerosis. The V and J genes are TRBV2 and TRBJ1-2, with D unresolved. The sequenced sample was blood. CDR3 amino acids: CASRDVPLYGYTF. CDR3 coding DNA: TGTGCCAGCAGGGACGTCCCCCTCTATGGCTACACCTTC.